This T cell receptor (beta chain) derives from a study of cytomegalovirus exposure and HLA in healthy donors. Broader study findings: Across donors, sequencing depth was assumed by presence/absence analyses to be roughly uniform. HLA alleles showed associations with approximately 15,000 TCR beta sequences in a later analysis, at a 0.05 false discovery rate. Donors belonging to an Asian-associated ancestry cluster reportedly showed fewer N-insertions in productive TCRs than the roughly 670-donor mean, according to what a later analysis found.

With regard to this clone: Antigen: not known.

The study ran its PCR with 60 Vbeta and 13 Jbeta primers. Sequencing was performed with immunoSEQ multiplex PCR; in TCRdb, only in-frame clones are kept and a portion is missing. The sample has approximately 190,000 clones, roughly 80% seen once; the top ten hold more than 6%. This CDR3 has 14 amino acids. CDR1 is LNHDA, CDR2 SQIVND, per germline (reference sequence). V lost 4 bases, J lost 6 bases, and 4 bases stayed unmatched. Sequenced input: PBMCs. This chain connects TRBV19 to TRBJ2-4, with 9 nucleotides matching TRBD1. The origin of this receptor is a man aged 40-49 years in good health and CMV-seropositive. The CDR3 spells CASSTTGGTNIQYF. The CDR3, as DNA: TGTGCCAGTAGTACCACAGGGGGCACAAACATTCAGTACTTC.